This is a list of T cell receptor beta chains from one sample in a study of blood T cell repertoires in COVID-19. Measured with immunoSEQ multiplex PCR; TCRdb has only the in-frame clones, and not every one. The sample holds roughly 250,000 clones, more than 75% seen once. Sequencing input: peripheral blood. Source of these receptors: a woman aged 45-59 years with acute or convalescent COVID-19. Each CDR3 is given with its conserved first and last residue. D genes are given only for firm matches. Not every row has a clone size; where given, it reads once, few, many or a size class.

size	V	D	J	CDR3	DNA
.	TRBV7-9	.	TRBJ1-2	CASSSGQNYGYTF	TGTGCCAGCAGCTCCGGACAGAACTATGGCTACACCTTC
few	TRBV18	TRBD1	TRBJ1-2	CASSPQGAATLNYGYTF	TGTGCCAGCTCACCACAGGGGGCCGCAACTTTAAACTATGGCTACACCTTC
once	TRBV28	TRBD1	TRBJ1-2	CASSPPGQGAMNGYTF	TGTGCCAGCAGCCCTCCGGGACAGGGGGCTATGAATGGCTACACCTTC
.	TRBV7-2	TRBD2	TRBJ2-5	CASCLASGSQETQYF	TGTGCCAGCTGTCTTGCTAGCGGATCCCAAGAGACCCAGTACTTC
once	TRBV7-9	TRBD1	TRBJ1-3	CASSQGQKGNTIYF	TGTGCCAGCAGCCAGGGACAGAAAGGGAACACCATATATTTT
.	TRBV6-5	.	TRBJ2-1	CASHRTLAGEQFF	TGTGCCAGCCATAGAACGCTAGCCGGTGAGCAGTTCTTC
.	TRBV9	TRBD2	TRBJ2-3	CASSVLAGADDTQYF	TGTGCCAGCAGCGTACTGGCGGGAGCGGATGATACGCAGTATTTT
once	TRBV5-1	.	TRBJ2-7	CASSLTGPTYEQYF	TGCGCCAGCAGCTTAACAGGGCCGACCTACGAGCAGTACTTC
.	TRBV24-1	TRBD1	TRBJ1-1	CATQGGQNTEAFF	TGTGCCACCCAGGGGGGCCAGAACACTGAAGCTTTCTTT
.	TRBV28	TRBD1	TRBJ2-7	CATTGTGLNEQYF	TGTGCCACTACCGGGACAGGCCTCAACGAGCAGTACTTC
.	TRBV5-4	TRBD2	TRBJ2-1	CASSLGSGGFYNEQFF	TGTGCCAGCAGCTTGGGTTCGGGAGGGTTCTACAATGAGCAGTTCTTC
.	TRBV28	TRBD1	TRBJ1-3	CASRDRGNTIYF	TGTGCCAGCCGGGACAGGGGAAACACCATATATTTT
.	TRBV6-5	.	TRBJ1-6	CASSLGRGSNSPLHF	TGTGCCAGCAGTCTCGGTCGGGGGAGTAATTCACCCCTCCACTTT
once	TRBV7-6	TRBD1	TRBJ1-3	CASSRPSTGTGAGNTIYF	TGTGCCAGCAGCCGTCCATCGACCGGGACAGGTGCTGGAAACACCATATATTTT
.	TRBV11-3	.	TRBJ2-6	CASSISSSGANVLTF	TGTGCCAGCAGCATTTCTAGCTCTGGGGCCAACGTCCTGACTTTC
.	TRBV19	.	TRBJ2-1	CASSIPSGVDEQFF	TGTGCCAGTAGTATACCCTCCGGAGTTGATGAGCAGTTCTTC
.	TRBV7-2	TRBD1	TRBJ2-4	CASSATGIAKNIQYF	TGTGCCAGCAGCGCGACAGGGATTGCCAAAAACATTCAGTACTTC
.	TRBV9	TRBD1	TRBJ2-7	CASSTGQGTYEQYF	TGTGCCAGCAGCACAGGACAGGGGACCTACGAGCAGTACTTC
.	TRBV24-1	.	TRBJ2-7	CATSDPGRGYEQYF	TGTGCCACCAGTGACCCCGGTCGGGGTTACGAGCAGTACTTC